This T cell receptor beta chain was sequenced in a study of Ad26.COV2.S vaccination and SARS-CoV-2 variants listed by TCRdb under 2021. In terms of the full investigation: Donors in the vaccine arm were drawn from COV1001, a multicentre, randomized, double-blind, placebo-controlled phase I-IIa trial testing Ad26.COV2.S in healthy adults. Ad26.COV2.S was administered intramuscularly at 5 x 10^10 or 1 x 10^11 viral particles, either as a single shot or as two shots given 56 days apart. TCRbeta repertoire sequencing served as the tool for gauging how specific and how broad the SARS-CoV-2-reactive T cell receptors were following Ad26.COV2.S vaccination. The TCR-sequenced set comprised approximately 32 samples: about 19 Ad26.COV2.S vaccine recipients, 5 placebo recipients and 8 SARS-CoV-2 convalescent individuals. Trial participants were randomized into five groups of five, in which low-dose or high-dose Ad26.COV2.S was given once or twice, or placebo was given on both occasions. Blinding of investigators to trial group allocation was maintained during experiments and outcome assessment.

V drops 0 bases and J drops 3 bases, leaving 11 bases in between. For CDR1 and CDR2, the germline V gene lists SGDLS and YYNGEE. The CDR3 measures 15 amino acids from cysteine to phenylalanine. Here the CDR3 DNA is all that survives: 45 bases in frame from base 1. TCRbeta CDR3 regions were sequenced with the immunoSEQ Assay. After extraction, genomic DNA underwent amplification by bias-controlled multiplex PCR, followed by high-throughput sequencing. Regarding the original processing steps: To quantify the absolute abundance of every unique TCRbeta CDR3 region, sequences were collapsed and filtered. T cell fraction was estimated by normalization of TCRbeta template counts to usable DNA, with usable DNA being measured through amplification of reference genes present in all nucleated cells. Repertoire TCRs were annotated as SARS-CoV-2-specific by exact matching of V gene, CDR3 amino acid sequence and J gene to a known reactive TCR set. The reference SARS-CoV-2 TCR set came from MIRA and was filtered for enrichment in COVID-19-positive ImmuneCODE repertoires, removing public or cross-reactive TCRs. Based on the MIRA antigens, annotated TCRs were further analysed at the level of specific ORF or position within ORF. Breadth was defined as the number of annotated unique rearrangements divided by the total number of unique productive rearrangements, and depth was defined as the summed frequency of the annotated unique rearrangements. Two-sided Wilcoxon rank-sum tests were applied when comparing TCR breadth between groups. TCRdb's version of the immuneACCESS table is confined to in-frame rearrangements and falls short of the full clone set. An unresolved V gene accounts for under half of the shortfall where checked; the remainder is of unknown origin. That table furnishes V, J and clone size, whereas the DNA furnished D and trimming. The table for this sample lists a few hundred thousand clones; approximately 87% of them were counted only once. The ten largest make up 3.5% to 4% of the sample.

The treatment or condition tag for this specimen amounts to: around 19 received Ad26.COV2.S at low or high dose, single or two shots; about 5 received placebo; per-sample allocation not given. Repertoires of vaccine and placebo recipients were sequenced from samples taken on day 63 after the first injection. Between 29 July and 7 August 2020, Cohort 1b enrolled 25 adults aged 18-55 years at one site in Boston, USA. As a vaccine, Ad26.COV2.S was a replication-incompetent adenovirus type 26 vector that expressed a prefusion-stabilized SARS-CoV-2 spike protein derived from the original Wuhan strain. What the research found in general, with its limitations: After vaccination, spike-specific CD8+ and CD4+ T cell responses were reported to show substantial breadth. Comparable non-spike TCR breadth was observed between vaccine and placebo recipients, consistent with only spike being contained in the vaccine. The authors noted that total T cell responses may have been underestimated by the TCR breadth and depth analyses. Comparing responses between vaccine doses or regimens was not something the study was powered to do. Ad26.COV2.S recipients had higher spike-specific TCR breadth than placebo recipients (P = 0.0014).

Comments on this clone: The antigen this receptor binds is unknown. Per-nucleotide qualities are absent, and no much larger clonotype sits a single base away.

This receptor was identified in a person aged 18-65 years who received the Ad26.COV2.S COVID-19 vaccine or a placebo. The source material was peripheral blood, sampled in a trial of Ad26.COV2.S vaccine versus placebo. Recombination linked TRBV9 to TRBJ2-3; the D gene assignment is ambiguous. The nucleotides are TGTGCCAGCAGCGTAGTCACGGGCAGGACAGATACGCAGTATTTT. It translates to CASSVVTGRTDTQYF.